This T cell receptor (beta chain) emerged from a study of T cell repertoires in cytomegalovirus infection. Study-wide context: Matching HLA type, along with CMV infection, was indicated by public TCR beta signatures. Study conclusions and caveats: The study found HLA-C-restricted CMV-specific TCR beta clonotypes dominating the ex vivo response. Frequencies of public TCR beta families were cumulated, and this identified carriers of CMV plus the relevant HLA.

V lost 0 bases and J lost 7; bases outside the gene matches: 5. CDR1 and CDR2 from the germline V gene are MNHNY and SVGAGI (reference sequence). This CDR3 is 14 amino acids long. One entry per CDR3 protein, called by TCRdb with MiXCR from the reads. The sample includes about 310,000 distinct CDR3 sequences, 17% seen only once; the top ten take more than 10%. This clonotype showed up many times. Its antigen is as yet unknown. V usage is TRBV6-6 and J usage is TRBJ2-5; 7 positions match TRBD1. The origin of this receptor is a human donor in good health (CMV status not recorded). Some clones in this sample may be carry-over from other donors' samples. Material for sequencing was PBMCs. The CDR3 nucleotides are TGTGCCAGCAGTTACTCTGGGACAGCCGGGACCCAGTACTTC. The encoded protein is CASSYSGTAGTQYF.